Below are 30 T cell receptor beta chains sequenced from a single sample in a study of blood T cell repertoires in COVID-19. The table came from immunoSEQ multiplex PCR; TCRdb's copy has only in-frame clones and leaves some out. The profile shows 150,000 to 200,000 clones, 85% to 90% of them singletons. The sample comprised PBMCs or T cells enriched from blood (not recorded which). These receptors originate from a woman aged 50 to 65 who had recovered from COVID-19.

The V and J genes are TRBV2 and TRBJ2-1; possibly TRBD1 for D (5 bases). The CDR3 runs to 12 residues. V lost 6 bases and J 12 bases, leaving 15 bases between the germline ends. The germline V gene has CDR1 SNHLY and CDR2 FYNNEI. CDR3 protein: CASSPVRAGQFF. As DNA, the CDR3 is TGTGCCAGCAGCCCCGTCAGGGCCGGGCAGTTCTTC.

J is TRBJ1-2 and V is TRBV2; D is perhaps TRBD1 (6 bases). In germline, CDR1 is SNHLY, CDR2 FYNNEI. Trimming took off 7 bases at V and 4 bases at J, with 16 bases between the two ends. This CDR3 is 14 amino acids long. CDR3 in DNA: TGTGCCAGCAAATTCGGGACATCGGGCTATGGCTACACCTTC. It specifies CASKFGTSGYGYTF.

The V gene is TRBV27, the J gene TRBJ2-7; D is uncertain. This CDR3 is 11 amino acids long. V lost 11 bases, J lost 2 bases, and 10 bases lay in between. Germline values: CDR1 MNHEY, CDR2 SMNVEV (reference sequence). DNA for the CDR3: TGTGCCGTTTTAGCCCCCTACGAGCAGTACTTC. Protein sequence: CAVLAPYEQYF.

The rearrangement uses TRBV6-2 or TRBV6-3 and TRBJ2-7; 9 bases are shared with TRBD2. CDR1 is MNHEY and CDR2 is SVGEGT in the germline V gene. The CDR3 loop spans 13 amino acids. V shed 5 bases, J shed 9 bases, and the junction held 8 bases outside the gene matches. CDR3 sequence reads: CASSQGLATGQYF. The CDR3 nucleotides are TGTGCCAGCAGTCAGGGACTAGCAACGGGGCAGTACTTC.

This chain joins TRBV4-3 and TRBJ2-7; D may be TRBD1 (6 bases). This CDR3 contains 16 residues. V shed 1 base and J shed 2 bases, with 15 bases lying between them. Germline assignment: CDR1 LGHNA and CDR2 YSLEER. CDR3 sequence: CASSQAGPGTPYEQYF. The CDR3 nucleotides read TGCGCCAGCAGCCAAGCTGGCCCCGGGACACCCTACGAGCAGTACTTC.

This sequence joins TRBV5-6 and TRBJ2-3; D may be TRBD2 (7 bases). CDR3 length: 17 residues. V was cut by 4 bases and J by 5 bases, with 23 bases left in between. Germline V gene lookup returns CDR1 SGHDT and CDR2 YYEEEE. The CDR3 DNA follows: TGTGCCAGCAGCCTCCCCGGGGAGGCGGGGGACAAAGATACGCAGTATTTT. It codes for CASSLPGEAGDKDTQYF.

The V call is TRBV7-3, the J call TRBJ2-1, with 12 bases aligning to TRBD2. CDR1 SGHTA and CDR2 FQGTGA come from the germline V gene. This CDR3 is built from 14 residues. Trimming at V came to 4 bases and at J to 8 bases, leaving 3 bases not matched to a gene. CDR3 loop: CASSSWTSGDEQFF. The CDR3 DNA reads as TGTGCCAGCAGCTCGTGGACTAGCGGGGATGAGCAGTTCTTC. The full variable domain, with the rest looked up from reference TRBV7-3 and TRBJ2-1, is GAGVSQTPSNKVTEKGKYVELRCDPISGHTALYWYRQSLGQGPEFLIYFQGTGAADDSGLPNDRFFAVRPEGSVSTLKIQRTERGDSAVYLCASSSWTSGDEQFFGPGTRLTVL.

The chain uses TRBV7-9 and TRBJ1-2; D ambiguous. This CDR3 spans 13 amino acids. Germline CDR1 reads SEHNR; CDR2 reads FQNEAQ (reference sequence). The V end lost 1 base, the J end lost 12 bases, and 15 bases lay between the germline ends. The CDR3: CASSLVGGLLHTF. CDR3 sequence (DNA): TGTGCCAGCAGCTTAGTTGGTGGCCTTCTCCACACCTTC.

The chain uses TRBV30 and TRBJ2-3; 16 nucleotides agree with TRBD2. Germline V gene lookup returns CDR1 GTSNPN and CDR2 SVGIG (reference sequence). V lost 2 bases, J lost 6 bases, and 8 bases stayed unmatched. This CDR3 is built from 17 residues. CDR3 region: CAWSPAGLAGGGDTQYF. The CDR3 nucleotides are TGTGCCTGGAGTCCAGCGGGACTAGCGGGGGGGGGCGATACGCAGTATTTT.

The chain combines TRBV30 with TRBJ2-2; D is possibly TRBD2 (6 bases). The V end lost 4 bases, the J end lost 6 bases, and 15 bases lay between the germline ends. The CDR3 runs 14 residues. Looked up from germline, CDR1 is GTSNPN and CDR2 is SVGIG (reference sequence). This CDR3 is CAWTLSSVSGELFF. The DNA of the CDR3 is TGTGCCTGGACCCTGTCTAGCGTTTCCGGGGAGCTGTTTTTT.

This rearrangement joins TRBV7-2 to TRBJ2-2; D possibly corresponds to TRBD1 (6 bases). This CDR3 contains 14 residues. The V gene lost 8 bases and the J gene lost 1 base, with 11 bases spanning the gap. Germline CDR1 SGHTA, CDR2 FQGNSA. The CDR3, as DNA: TGTGCCAGCGGGGGCAGGGTGAACACCGGGGAGCTGTTTTTT. It encodes CASGGRVNTGELFF.

J is TRBJ2-3 and V is TRBV6-5; the D gene is possibly TRBD2 (7 bases). The germline V gene encodes CDR1 MNHEY and CDR2 SVGAGI. Between the trimmed V and J ends, which lost 2 bases and 1 base, there was a span of 13 bases. CDR3 length equals 16 residues. CDR3 bases: TGTGCCAGCAGTTACGTGGCGGGGGCCCGCACAGATACGCAGTATTTT. Translation: CASSYVAGARTDTQYF.

This clone was observed a single time. CDR3 sequence: CASSYPGQGALEQYF. DNA of the CDR3: TGTGCCAGCAGTTACCCCGGACAGGGGGCCCTCGAGCAGTACTTC. This sequence joins TRBV6-2 or TRBV6-3 and TRBJ2-7, with 11 bases fitting TRBD1. The CDR3 extends over 15 amino acids. The V gene's germline CDR1 is MNHEY and CDR2 SVGEGT. After removal of 2 bases from V and 6 bases from J, the junction contained 6 bases not matched to a gene.

CDR3 sequence (DNA): TGTGCCAGCCTACTGAACGCCGGGACAGGGGGCAACGAGCAGTACTTC. As protein: CASLLNAGTGGNEQYF. The gene calls are TRBV27 and TRBJ2-7, with 12 bases that match TRBD1. V dropped 8 bases and J dropped 5; count of bases not matched to a gene: 13. CDR3 size: 16 residues. The germline gives CDR1 MNHEY, CDR2 SMNVEV (reference sequence).

This rearrangement joins TRBV7-2 to TRBJ1-2, with 11 bases identical to TRBD1. Germline V gene data show CDR1 as SGHTA and CDR2 as FQGNSA. J lost 4 bases, V lost 5 bases, and 6 bases had no gene match. The CDR3 runs to 15 residues. The CDR3 DNA reads as TGTGCCAGCAGCATAGGACAGGGGGCGTTCTATGGCTACACCTTC. It translates to CASSIGQGAFYGYTF. Filled out from reference TRBV7-2 and TRBJ1-2, the complete variable domain reads GAGVSQSPSNKVTEKGKDVELRCDPISGHTALYWYRQSLGQGLEFLIYFQGNSAPDKSGLPSDRFSAERTGGSVSTLTIQRTQQEDSAVYLCASSIGQGAFYGYTFGSGTRLTVV.

This chain links TRBV4-1 with TRBJ2-7, with TRBD2 identical over 8 bases. Germline V lookup: CDR1 MGHRA, CDR2 YSYEKL. The junction had 6 bases not matched to a gene; V was cut back by 3 bases and J by 5 bases. The CDR3 is made up of 14 amino acids. The CDR3 here is CASSQKRGWDEQYF. CDR3 in DNA: TGCGCCAGCAGCCAGAAGCGGGGGTGGGACGAGCAGTACTTC.

The rearrangement joins TRBV4-3 to TRBJ1-6, with TRBD1 identical over 7 bases. This CDR3 region has 16 residues. The junction had 10 bases not matched to a gene; V was cut back by 2 bases and J by 9 bases. Per the germline V gene, CDR1 is LGHNA and CDR2 is YSLEER. CDR3 DNA: TGCGCCAGCAGCCAACGGGTTCGGGACAGCGCTTCACCCCTCCACTTT. The encoded protein is CASSQRVRDSASPLHF.

The chain couples TRBV6-2 or TRBV6-3 to TRBJ1-5; 8 bases map to TRBD1. V lost 5 bases to trimming and J lost 0 bases; unmatched junction nucleotides: 9. CDR1 and CDR2 (germline): MNHEY, SVGEGT. This CDR3 has 17 amino acids. The CDR3 DNA sequence: TGTGCCAGCAGTCCCCCCGGGACAGGTGTTAGCAATCAGCCCCAGCATTTT. It yields the protein CASSPPGTGVSNQPQHF.

The V call is TRBV25-1, the J call TRBJ1-2; a weak D match, TRBD1 (5 bases). The CDR3 sequence is 15 residues long. Germline CDR1 MGHDK, CDR2 SYGVNS. V was shortened by 6 bases and J by 4 bases, with 18 bases between the two germline ends. CDR3 region: CASSQVGALIYGYTF. The CDR3 nucleotides are TGTGCCAGCAGCCAAGTAGGGGCCCTCATCTATGGCTACACCTTC.

This clone was seen only once. The rearrangement joins TRBV5-1 to TRBJ2-5; 7 nucleotides line up with TRBD1. The V gene's germline CDR1 is SGHRS and CDR2 YFSETQ. This CDR3 is built from 13 residues. The V gene end was trimmed by 6 bases and the J gene end by 2 bases; junction bases not matched to a gene: 4. The CDR3: CASIGDRQETQYF. CDR3 bases: TGCGCCAGCATCGGGGACAGACAAGAGACCCAGTACTTC. Looking up the rest from reference TRBV5-1 and TRBJ2-5 gives the full variable domain: KAGVTQTPRYLIKTRGQQVTLSCSPISGHRSVSWYQQTPGQGLQFLFEYFSETQRNKGNFPGRFSGRQFSNSRSEMNVSTLELGDSALYLCASIGDRQETQYFGPGTRLLVL.

This clone has only one observation. The chain recombines TRBV4-3 with TRBJ1-3; 7 bases agree with TRBD1. The V segment lost 4 bases and the J segment 1 base; nucleotides outside the gene matches: 7. Germline CDR1 reads LGHNA; CDR2 reads YSLEER. The CDR3 loop spans 16 amino acids. CDR3: CASSLGTGASGNTIYF. CDR3 nucleotide sequence: TGCGCCAGCAGCCTGGGCACAGGGGCTTCTGGAAACACCATATATTTT.

The chain is built from TRBV7-3 and TRBJ2-3, with D perhaps TRBD2 (5 bases). The CDR3 covers 11 residues. Germline CDR1 SGHTA, CDR2 FQGTGA. The V end lost 8 bases, the J end lost 5 bases, and 8 bases lay between the germline ends. The CDR3 DNA reads TGTGCCAGCGGGAGCGGAGATACGCAGTATTTT. Protein: CASGSGDTQYF. Full variable domain (rest looked up from reference TRBV7-3 and TRBJ2-3): GAGVSQTPSNKVTEKGKYVELRCDPISGHTALYWYRQSLGQGPEFLIYFQGTGAADDSGLPNDRFFAVRPEGSVSTLKIQRTERGDSAVYLCASGSGDTQYFGPGTRLTVL.

The CDR3 loop reads CASSLAFDRYSPNYGYTF. DNA of the CDR3: TGTGCCAGCAGCTTAGCGTTCGACAGATATTCCCCGAACTATGGCTACACCTTC. This rearrangement joins TRBV7-8 to TRBJ1-2, with a possible D match to TRBD1 (5 bases). Germline CDR1 reads SGHVS; CDR2 reads FQNEAQ. Between the trimmed V and J ends, which lost 0 bases and 2 bases, there was a span of 19 bases. The CDR3 covers 18 residues.

This clone was seen just once. J is TRBJ1-5 and V is TRBV6-5; 7 positions agree with TRBD1. This CDR3 spans 13 amino acids. With 6 bases clipped from V and 4 bases from J, the junction kept 3 bases outside the gene matches. Germline CDR1 and CDR2: MNHEY and SVGAGI. CDR3 amino acids: CASSNRGNQPQHF. The CDR3, as DNA: TGTGCCAGCAGCAACAGGGGAAATCAGCCCCAGCATTTT.

The chain has TRBV6-1 and TRBJ1-6; D remains ambiguous. This CDR3 has 16 amino acids. Germline assignment: CDR1 MNHNS and CDR2 SASEGT. V gave up 2 bases and J gave up 5 bases, with 13 bases separating them. The CDR3 nucleotides read TGTGCCAGCAGTGAACCTGGGAAGGGAGATAATTCACCCCTCCACTTT. Its protein product is CASSEPGKGDNSPLHF.

V gene TRBV24-1 combines with J gene TRBJ2-7, with D possibly TRBD1 on 6 matching bases. In germline, CDR1 is KGHDR, CDR2 SFDVKD. The CDR3 sequence is 15 residues long. V was pared by 4 bases and J by 0 bases, with 12 bases between. The CDR3 protein is CATSDPRDISYEQYF. The CDR3 coding sequence is TGTGCCACCAGTGACCCCCGGGACATCTCCTACGAGCAGTACTTC.

The chain has TRBV18 and TRBJ2-2, with a possible D match to TRBD2 (6 bases). The CDR3 extends over 17 amino acids. Germline V gives CDR1 KGHSH, CDR2 LQKENI. Trimming took off 5 bases at V and 1 base at J, with 17 bases between the two ends. Here the CDR3 DNA reads TGTGCCAGCTCATCAATCGGTGGGAGGAAGAACACCGGGGAGCTGTTTTTT. This sequence encodes CASSSIGGRKNTGELFF.

The CDR3 reads CASSSGQSTDTQYF. The CDR3 nucleotides are TGCGCCAGCAGCTCGGGACAGAGCACAGATACGCAGTATTTT. The chain links TRBV5-1 to TRBJ2-3; 7 nucleotides match TRBD1. Germline V gene lookup returns CDR1 SGHRS and CDR2 YFSETQ. The CDR3 has 14 amino acids. Trimming cost V 3 bases and J 0 bases; bases outside gene matches: 1.

This chain uses TRBV12-5 with TRBJ1-3; 8 positions agree with TRBD1. V was pared by 5 bases and J by 6 bases, with 12 bases of the junction left unmatched. The CDR3 sequence is 16 residues long. Germline CDR1 and CDR2: LGHNT and FRNRAP. The CDR3 DNA follows: TGTGCTAGTGGTGTGCCTCGAGGACAGGGTGCAAACACCATATATTTT. Its protein is CASGVPRGQGANTIYF.

This chain joins TRBV2 and TRBJ2-1; the D is unclear. This CDR3 region has 14 residues. V shed 6 bases and J shed 5 bases, with 14 bases lying between them. Germline V gene sequence: CDR1 SNHLY, CDR2 FYNNEI. CDR3 protein: CASSSQMTNNEQFF. The CDR3 coding sequence is TGTGCCAGCAGCTCCCAGATGACAAACAATGAGCAGTTCTTC.